What follows are 14 T cell receptor beta chains derived from one specimen sequenced in a study of cytomegalovirus exposure and HLA in healthy donors. A multiplex PCR was run with 60 Vbeta primers and 13 Jbeta primers. Libraries were prepared by immunoSEQ multiplex PCR; TCRdb keeps only in-frame clonotypes and omits some of them. This table holds 150,000 to 160,000 clones, roughly three quarters found once. Source material: PBMCs. Receptors were obtained from a man aged 30-40 years in good health and CMV-seropositive.

The rearrangement joins TRBV6-5 to TRBJ1-2; 8 bases agree with TRBD1. J lost 7 bases, V lost 6 bases, and 10 bases had no gene match. The germline CDR1 and CDR2 sequences are MNHEY and SVGAGI. This CDR3 comprises 14 residues. In DNA, the CDR3 is TGTGCCAGCAGGCCACATGGACAGGGAGGTGGCTACACCTTC. This sequence encodes CASRPHGQGGGYTF.

The J gene is TRBJ2-5, the V gene TRBV11-2; D is undetermined. V lost 5 bases to trimming and J lost 2 bases, with 12 bases between them. The CDR3 is 14 residues long. Germline V gene data show CDR1 as SGHAT and CDR2 as FQNNGV. CDR3 DNA: TGTGCCAGCAGCCTCATGGGCCAGCAAGAGACCCAGTACTTC. Amino acids: CASSLMGQQETQYF.

This chain links TRBV10-1 with TRBJ2-6, with TRBD1 as a possible D gene (6 bases). Germline-derived CDR1 and CDR2 are WNHNN and SYGVQD (reference sequence). The CDR3 loop spans 15 amino acids. V lost 3 bases, J lost 0 bases, and 6 bases lay in between. The CDR3 loop is CASSEGGSGANVLTF. The CDR3 DNA reads TGCGCCAGCAGTGAAGGGGGCTCTGGGGCCAACGTCCTGACTTTC.

The chain combines TRBV5-1 with TRBJ2-2, with D uncertain. The CDR3 is 14 amino acids. Looked up from germline, CDR1 is SGHRS and CDR2 is YFSETQ. V was shortened by 0 bases and J by 4 bases, with 7 bases between the two germline ends. CDR3 nucleotide sequence: TGCGCCAGCAGCTTGGTTCAGGTCACCGGGGAGCTGTTTTTT. The encoded protein is CASSLVQVTGELFF.

The genes are TRBV18 and TRBJ2-7; TRBD2 aligns across 8 bases. Per germline, CDR1 KGHSH and CDR2 LQKENI. There are 15 residues in the CDR3. Trimming took 1 base from V and 5 from J; bases not matched to a gene: 7. In nucleotides, the CDR3 is TGTGCCAGCTCACCACGGACTAGCAGTGGCCACGAGCAGTACTTC. It encodes CASSPRTSSGHEQYF.

The rearrangement links TRBV7-8 to TRBJ1-5; D is ambiguous. V was shortened by 1 base and J by 0 bases, with 13 bases between the two germline ends. The CDR3 extends over 17 amino acids. Per germline, CDR1 SGHVS and CDR2 FQNEAQ. DNA for the CDR3: TGTGCCAGCAGCTTAGTGGTCGGAGGGAATAGCAATCAGCCCCAGCATTTT. Amino acid sequence: CASSLVVGGNSNQPQHF.

The gene calls are TRBV18 and TRBJ1-1; a possible D gene is TRBD1 (6 bases). Germline CDR1 reads KGHSH; CDR2 reads LQKENI. This CDR3 has 13 residues. The V end lost 3 bases, the J end lost 3 bases, and 8 bases lay between the germline ends. This CDR3 is CASSPNRDTEAFF. For the CDR3, the DNA is TGTGCCAGCTCACCGAACAGGGACACTGAAGCTTTCTTT.

The CDR3, as DNA: TGTGCCAGCAGTTTAGGAGGGCCCCTCCACTTT. The encoded protein is CASSLGGPLHF. The chain has TRBV27 and TRBJ1-6; D gene ambiguous. CDR3 size: 11 residues. Deletions cut 2 bases from V and 13 bases from J, with 6 bases between. CDR1 is MNHEY and CDR2 is SMNVEV in the germline V gene (reference sequence).

The rearrangement uses TRBV12-5 and TRBJ1-2; 7 nucleotides match TRBD1. The length of the CDR3 is 13 residues. V lost 5 bases and J lost 8; bases outside the gene matches: 8. The germline V gene has CDR1 LGHNT and CDR2 FRNRAP. The CDR3 coding sequence is TGTGCTAGTGGTCAACAGGGGCAGGGGGGCTACACCTTC. Protein: CASGQQGQGGYTF. Together with reference TRBV12-5 and TRBJ1-2, the CDR3 gives the full variable domain: DARVTQTPRHKVTEMGQEVTMRCQPILGHNTVFWYRQTMMQGLELLAYFRNRAPLDDSGMPKDRFSAEMPDATLATLKIQPSEPRDSAVYFCASGQQGQGGYTFGSGTRLTVV.

This clone was seen a few times. CDR3 nucleotide sequence: TGCGCCAGCAGCCAGGCCCAGGGTTATCAGCCCCAGCATTTT. Its translation: CASSQAQGYQPQHF. The chain links TRBV4-1 to TRBJ1-5, with TRBD1 as a possible D gene (5 bases). CDR1 MGHRA and CDR2 YSYEKL come from the germline V gene. CDR3 size: 14 residues. V was trimmed by 3 bases and J by 5 bases, leaving 11 bases between them.

This clone occurred a few times. V and J are TRBV6-6 and TRBJ1-2, with 7 bases aligning to TRBD1. CDR3 length: 13 residues. V lost 7 bases and J lost 4; bases outside the gene matches: 6. The germline V gene encodes CDR1 MNHNY and CDR2 SVGAGI (reference sequence). CDR3: CASTMTGIYGYTF. In DNA form, the CDR3 reads TGTGCCAGCACAATGACAGGGATCTATGGCTACACCTTC.

This CDR3 is CASSSTGKGTEAFF. The CDR3 DNA reads TGTGCCAGCAGCTCTACAGGGAAGGGCACTGAAGCTTTCTTT. The chain joins TRBV7-2 to TRBJ1-1; possibly TRBD1 for D (6 bases). Per germline, CDR1 SGHTA and CDR2 FQGNSA. The CDR3 has 14 amino acids. The V end lost 4 bases, the J end lost 4 bases, and 13 bases lay between the germline ends.

V usage is TRBV29-1 and J usage is TRBJ2-2, with TRBD1 as a possible D gene (6 bases). V lost 1 base and J 3 bases, leaving 9 bases between the germline ends. This CDR3 region has 14 residues. Germline CDR1 and CDR2: SQVTM and ANQGSEA. CDR3 in amino acids: CSVEGQGYTGELFF. CDR3 sequence (DNA): TGCAGCGTTGAAGGCCAGGGGTACACCGGGGAGCTGTTTTTT.

The V and J genes are TRBV28 and TRBJ1-2; tentatively, D is TRBD1 (5 bases). Between the trimmed V and J ends, which lost 5 bases and 5 bases, there was a span of 12 bases. The CDR3 spans 13 residues. Germline V gene sequence: CDR1 MDHEN, CDR2 SYDVKM. The CDR3, as DNA: TGTGCCAGCAGTCCTGGGGCCTTTTATGGCTACACCTTC. Its translation is CASSPGAFYGYTF.